This record looks at one T cell receptor (beta chain) sequence and its context. The data were taken from a study of cytomegalovirus exposure and HLA in healthy donors. The PCR was carried out with 60 Vbeta primers and 13 Jbeta primers. Using immunoSEQ multiplex PCR, the repertoire was profiled, and TCRdb retains in-frame clones only, with some absent. The data contain over 200,000 clones, 77% of them singletons. Healthy individuals who donated bone marrow served as the donors. Whereas donors were nominally healthy upon sampling, unrecorded immune exposures were probable. The receptor was isolated from an older woman in good health and CMV-seropositive. The sample was PBMCs.

Here the CDR3 reads CSVLDRGGSETQYF. The DNA of the CDR3 is TGCAGCGTTTTAGACAGGGGAGGCTCAGAGACCCAGTACTTC. The gene calls are TRBV29-1 and TRBJ2-5; 8 nucleotides align to TRBD1. CDR3 length equals 14 residues. V lost 5 bases, J lost 4 bases, and 9 bases stayed unmatched. Germline CDR1 SQVTM, CDR2 ANQGSEA.